The source of this T cell receptor (beta chain) is a study of blood T cell repertoires in COVID-19. Background on the study: Whether acute or convalescent, the COVID-19 samples came from the United States, Italy and Spain. Nucleic acid was either cDNA or gDNA, and it came from T cells, B-cell-depleted T cells, or PBMCs.

In the authors' methods: Nucleated cell counts were estimated from reference gene primer amplification. Clones were read by immunoSEQ multiplex PCR, and TCRdb kept only the in-frame ones, dropping some. The D gene and trimming were derived from the DNA, and the V and J assignments and clone size from that table. This sample yields fewer than 250,000 clones, of which roughly 81% are seen a single time; around 5.5% belongs to the top ten. Germline CDR1 is MGHRA and CDR2 is YSYEKL. V lost 4 bases, J lost 7 bases, and 8 bases stayed unmatched. This CDR3 region has 16 residues. This chain joins TRBV4-1 and TRBJ2-2; the match to TRBD2 covers 11 bases. The sample was peripheral blood. The TCR comes from an older woman with active or convalescent COVID-19. CDR3 coding DNA: TGCGCCAGCAGCCTGATGACTAGCGGGATAGTCGGGGAGCTGTTTTTT. It is translated as CASSLMTSGIVGELFF.